This passage covers 11 T cell receptor beta chains from one sample sequenced in a study of identical twins. TCRdb re-called the 5' RACE reads through MiXCR, storing one row per CDR3 protein. This table has 540,000 or so distinct CDR3 sequences, more than 20% appearing once. The same data also contributed to another study, on yellow fever vaccine responses in identical twins.

The sequenced sample consisted of CD4+ T cells sorted from blood. These receptors all stem from a woman under 30 in good health.

The gene calls are TRBV6-1 and TRBJ1-2; 9 nucleotides agree with TRBD1. Germline-derived CDR1 and CDR2 are MNHNS and SASEGT. The CDR3 contains 14 residues. Trimming cost V 6 bases and J 5 bases; bases outside gene matches: 7. CDR3 protein: CASRKAGTGYGYTF. The CDR3 DNA is TGTGCCAGCAGGAAAGCCGGGACAGGGTATGGCTACACCTTC.

This clonotype showed up many times. This chain links TRBV12-3 or TRBV12-4 with TRBJ2-1; a weak D match, TRBD2 (7 bases). The CDR3 length is 14 residues. V was trimmed by 11 bases and J by 8 bases, leaving 22 bases between them. This CDR3 is CAAARRGGSDEQFF. The CDR3 bases are TGTGCCGCCGCAAGGAGGGGGGGTAGCGATGAGCAGTTCTTC.

This clonotype was picked up a small number of times. This chain connects TRBV27 to TRBJ1-2; D is ambiguous. Trimming shortened V by 5 bases and J by 5 bases, and 12 bases separated the two germline ends. Germline V CDR1 and CDR2: MNHEY, SMNVEV (reference sequence). There are 13 residues in the CDR3. The CDR3 DNA is TGTGCCAGCAGTCCAAACGGACTTTATGGCTACACCTTC. Translated: CASSPNGLYGYTF.

The V call is TRBV10-3, the J call TRBJ1-3, with D possibly being TRBD1 (5 bases). Trimming stripped 4 bases from V and 0 bases from J, with 13 bases between. CDR3 length: 16 amino acids. CDR1 and CDR2 from the germline V gene are ENHRY and SYGVKD. DNA for the CDR3: TGTGCCATCAGTGCAAAAGGGGATCTCTCTGGAAACACCATATATTTT. Its translation: CAISAKGDLSGNTIYF.

The chain recombines TRBV28 with TRBJ1-2; TRBD1 is a possible D gene (6 bases). V was clipped by 6 bases and J by 11 bases, with 19 bases between them. Germline-derived CDR1 and CDR2 are MDHEN and SYDVKM. The CDR3 is made up of 13 amino acids. The CDR3 sequence: CASSPDGGPRYTF. The CDR3 region has the DNA TGTGCCAGCAGCCCTGATGGGGGCCCGAGGTACACCTTC.

This clonotype has ten or more counts. The V call is TRBV12-3 or TRBV12-4, the J call TRBJ2-6; D is uncertain. Deletions cut 3 bases from V and 1 base from J, with 13 bases between. There are 17 residues in the CDR3. The CDR3, as DNA: TGTGCCAGCAGTTTCGGCAGGCCCTCATCTGGGGCCAACGTCCTGACTTTC. It specifies CASSFGRPSSGANVLTF.

This clonotype came up many times. The gene calls are TRBV5-1 and TRBJ2-3; no clear D. V was shortened by 4 bases and J by 6 bases, with 9 bases between the two germline ends. This CDR3 region has 12 residues. Per the germline V gene, CDR1 is SGHRS and CDR2 is YFSETQ. The CDR3 protein is CASSLTRDTQYF. The DNA for the CDR3 is TGCGCCAGCAGCCTGACCCGCGATACGCAGTATTTT. Together with reference TRBV5-1 and TRBJ2-3, the CDR3 gives the full variable domain: KAGVTQTPRYLIKTRGQQVTLSCSPISGHRSVSWYQQTPGQGLQFLFEYFSETQRNKGNFPGRFSGRQFSNSRSEMNVSTLELGDSALYLCASSLTRDTQYFGPGTRLTVL.

The sample holds a few counts of this clonotype. The chain couples TRBV6-5 to TRBJ2-3, with D possibly called TRBD1 or TRBD2 (5 bases each). Germline-derived CDR1 and CDR2 are MNHEY and SVGAGI. The V gene lost 2 bases and the J gene lost 2 bases, with 8 bases spanning the gap. The CDR3 spans 14 residues. For the CDR3, the DNA is TGTGCCAGCAGTTACGGGACCTACACAGATACGCAGTATTTT. It yields the protein CASSYGTYTDTQYF.

This clonotype was seen more than once but under ten times. The chain combines TRBV20-1 with TRBJ2-1; TRBD2 matches at 11 bases. V shed 6 bases, J shed 2 bases, and the junction held 6 bases outside the gene matches. Germline V gives CDR1 DFQATT, CDR2 SNEGSKA (reference sequence). The CDR3 loop spans 15 amino acids. CDR3 protein: CSARGSGRAYNEQFF. The CDR3 nucleotides read TGCAGTGCCAGGGGTAGCGGGAGGGCCTACAATGAGCAGTTCTTC.

Only a few counts were recorded for this clonotype. The chain links TRBV2 to TRBJ2-2; possible D gene TRBD1, 5 bases. Between the trimmed V and J ends, which lost 7 bases and 4 bases, there was a span of 16 bases. Germline values: CDR1 SNHLY, CDR2 FYNNEI. This CDR3 has 15 amino acids. CDR3 in amino acids: CASTGRGPGTGELFF. CDR3 in DNA: TGTGCCAGCACTGGAAGGGGCCCCGGCACCGGGGAGCTGTTTTTT.

This clonotype was counted between two and nine times. The gene calls are TRBV27 and TRBJ1-2, with D hard to call. The germline V gene encodes CDR1 MNHEY and CDR2 SMNVEV (reference sequence). This CDR3 region has 13 residues. Trimming removed 2 bases from V and 7 bases from J, with 11 bases in between. The CDR3 coding sequence is TGTGCCAGCAGTTTAAGTACAATTGGTGGCTACACCTTC. This sequence encodes CASSLSTIGGYTF.